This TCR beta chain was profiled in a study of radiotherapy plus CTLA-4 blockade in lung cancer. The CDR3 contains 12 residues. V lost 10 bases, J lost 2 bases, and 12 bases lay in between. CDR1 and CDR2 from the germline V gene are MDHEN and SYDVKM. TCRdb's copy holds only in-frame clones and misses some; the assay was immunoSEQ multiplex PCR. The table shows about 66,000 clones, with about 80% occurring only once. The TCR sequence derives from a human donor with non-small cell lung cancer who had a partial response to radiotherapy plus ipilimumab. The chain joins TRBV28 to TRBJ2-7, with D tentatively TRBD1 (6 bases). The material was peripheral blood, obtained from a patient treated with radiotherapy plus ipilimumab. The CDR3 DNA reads TGTGCCACCCAGGGGAGTGCCTACGAGCAGTACTTC. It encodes CATQGSAYEQYF.